This TCR beta chain came from a study of cytomegalovirus exposure and HLA in healthy donors. Whole-study results and caveats: Another analysis was done later, and it associated over 15,000 TCR beta sequences with HLA alleles at 0.05 false discovery rate. A reported reduction in N-insertions relative to the approximately 640-donor mean was seen in an Asian-associated ancestry cluster in a later analysis.

This PCR relied on a set of 60 Vbeta primers and 13 Jbeta primers. Measured with immunoSEQ multiplex PCR; TCRdb has only the in-frame clones, and not every one. Altogether 150,000 to 200,000 clones are present, 60% to 85% being singletons, with the ten largest covering 2.5% to 3.5%. Comment on this clone: Antigen unknown.

The CDR3 is made up of 12 amino acids. Trimming left V 4 bases short and J 6 bases short, with 9 bases between. The germline CDR1 and CDR2 sequences are MDHEN and SYDVKM. The chain is built from TRBV28 and TRBJ1-2, with TRBD1 as a possible D gene (5 bases). The sequence derives from a female donor in good health and CMV-seronegative. The sample consisted of PBMCs. CDR3 coding DNA: TGTGCCAGCAGTTCCCAGGGTGATGGCTACACCTTC. This codes for CASSSQGDGYTF.